Listed below are T cell receptor beta chains from one sample, sequenced in a study of blood T cell repertoires in COVID-19. Assay: immunoSEQ multiplex PCR; the TCRdb copy retains only in-frame clones and omits some. The data show a few hundred thousand clones, 70% to 90% seen once. Material: peripheral blood. These receptors came from a human donor in a cohort sampled during active COVID-19. CDR3s include the opening cysteine and the closing phenylalanine or tryptophan. A D gene is named only where the DNA matches it firmly. Rows give clone size only sometimes, using once, few, many, or a class for an expanded clone.

v_gene: TRBV12-3/TRBV12-4
d_gene: .
len: 12
j_gene: TRBJ1-1
abundance: .
CDR3aa: CASSFVGTEAFF
CDR3nt: TGTGCCAGCAGTTTTGTCGGGACTGAAGCTTTCTTT

v_gene: TRBV7-8
d_gene: .
len: 17
j_gene: TRBJ1-6
abundance: .
CDR3aa: CASSLDRETTYNSPLHF
CDR3nt: TGTGCCAGCAGCTTAGACAGGGAGACCACCTATAATTCACCCCTCCACTTT

v_gene: TRBV6-4
d_gene: TRBD2
len: 16
j_gene: TRBJ2-1
abundance: .
CDR3aa: CASSDSLLAGRNEQFF
CDR3nt: TGTGCCAGCAGTGACTCACTCCTAGCGGGGAGGAATGAGCAGTTCTTC

v_gene: TRBV2
d_gene: .
len: 13
j_gene: TRBJ2-4
abundance: once
CDR3aa: CASGPALFAIQYF
CDR3nt: TGTGCCAGCGGGCCGGCTTTATTTGCCATTCAGTACTTC

v_gene: TRBV7-6
d_gene: .
len: 16
j_gene: TRBJ2-3
abundance: .
CDR3aa: CASSSRRDSATDTQYF
CDR3nt: TGTGCCAGCAGCTCACGCCGGGACTCAGCCACAGATACGCAGTATTTT

v_gene: TRBV9
d_gene: .
len: 14
j_gene: TRBJ2-4
abundance: .
CDR3aa: CASSADNRGNIQYF
CDR3nt: TGTGCCAGCAGCGCCGACAACAGAGGGAACATTCAGTACTTC

v_gene: TRBV3-1/TRBV3-2
d_gene: .
len: 16
j_gene: TRBJ2-7
abundance: .
CDR3aa: CASSRGRGTILREQYF
CDR3nt: TGTGCCAGCAGCCGAGGCCGGGGGACGATCCTTAGGGAGCAGTACTTC

v_gene: TRBV12-5
d_gene: TRBD2
len: 15
j_gene: TRBJ2-1
abundance: .
CDR3aa: CASGLYAGGYNEQFF
CDR3nt: TGTGCTAGTGGTTTGTATGCGGGGGGCTACAATGAGCAGTTCTTC

v_gene: TRBV20-1
d_gene: .
len: 11
j_gene: TRBJ2-7
abundance: once
CDR3aa: CSGQQGRWQYF
CDR3nt: TGCAGTGGTCAACAGGGGAGGTGGCAGTACTTC

v_gene: TRBV27
d_gene: .
len: 15
j_gene: TRBJ2-7
abundance: .
CDR3aa: CASSYGGGTAYEQYF
CDR3nt: TGTGCCAGCAGTTACGGTGGGGGGACAGCATACGAGCAGTACTTC

v_gene: TRBV19
d_gene: .
len: 16
j_gene: TRBJ1-5
abundance: .
CDR3aa: CASSIGIQGTNQPQHF
CDR3nt: TGTGCCAGTAGTATAGGTATACAGGGCACCAATCAGCCCCAGCATTTT

v_gene: TRBV30
d_gene: .
len: 18
j_gene: TRBJ2-6
abundance: .
CDR3aa: CAWSVGDRLISGANVLTF
CDR3nt: TGTGCCTGGAGTGTTGGTGACAGGCTGATTTCTGGGGCCAACGTCCTGACTTTC

v_gene: TRBV12-3/TRBV12-4
d_gene: TRBD1
len: 13
j_gene: TRBJ1-2
abundance: few
CDR3aa: CASSMTGVRFYTF
CDR3nt: TGTGCCAGCTCAATGACAGGGGTGAGATTCTACACCTTC

v_gene: TRBV15
d_gene: TRBD1
len: 15
j_gene: TRBJ1-5
abundance: .
CDR3aa: CATSSGQGSNQPQHF
CDR3nt: TGTGCCACCAGCAGCGGACAGGGCAGCAATCAGCCCCAGCATTTT

v_gene: TRBV2
d_gene: TRBD1
len: 17
j_gene: TRBJ1-2
abundance: .
CDR3aa: CATSKKQGTFANYGYTF
CDR3nt: TGTGCCACCAGCAAGAAACAGGGGACTTTTGCTAACTATGGCTACACCTTC

v_gene: TRBV10-1
d_gene: .
len: 15
j_gene: TRBJ1-1
abundance: few
CDR3aa: CASSELVGKDTEAFF
CDR3nt: TGCGCCAGCAGTGAATTAGTGGGCAAGGATACTGAAGCTTTCTTT

v_gene: TRBV6-5
d_gene: .
len: 15
j_gene: TRBJ1-5
abundance: .
CDR3aa: CASSLDTAGNQPQHF
CDR3nt: TGTGCCAGCAGTTTAGACACGGCCGGCAATCAGCCCCAGCATTTT

v_gene: TRBV20-1
d_gene: .
len: 11
j_gene: TRBJ1-5
abundance: .
CDR3aa: CAAQEDGAQHF
CDR3nt: TGCGCCGCCCAGGAGGACGGGGCCCAGCATTTT

v_gene: TRBV10-1
d_gene: .
len: 11
j_gene: TRBJ2-2
abundance: .
CDR3aa: CASSRSGELFF
CDR3nt: TGCGCCAGCAGTCGGTCCGGGGAGCTGTTTTTT

v_gene: TRBV2
d_gene: .
len: 14
j_gene: TRBJ2-2
abundance: .
CDR3aa: CATQGSQNTGELFF
CDR3nt: TGTGCCACCCAGGGGTCCCAGAACACCGGGGAGCTGTTTTTT

v_gene: TRBV12-3/TRBV12-4
d_gene: .
len: 13
j_gene: TRBJ2-5
abundance: .
CDR3aa: CASSLLRQETQYF
CDR3nt: TGTGCCAGCAGCTTACTACGACAAGAGACCCAGTACTTC

v_gene: TRBV7-2
d_gene: .
len: 15
j_gene: TRBJ1-1
abundance: .
CDR3aa: CASRKQEMKNTEAFF
CDR3nt: TGTGCCAGCAGAAAACAGGAAATGAAGAACACTGAAGCTTTCTTT

v_gene: TRBV27
d_gene: TRBD2
len: 16
j_gene: TRBJ2-7
abundance: .
CDR3aa: CASKLNGGGSYYEQYF
CDR3nt: TGTGCCAGCAAACTAAATGGCGGGGGTTCCTACTACGAGCAGTACTTC

v_gene: TRBV7-3
d_gene: .
len: 12
j_gene: TRBJ1-2
abundance: once
CDR3aa: CASSSPGFGYTF
CDR3nt: TGTGCCAGCAGCTCCCCGGGTTTTGGCTACACCTTC

v_gene: TRBV5-1
d_gene: .
len: 15
j_gene: TRBJ2-3
abundance: once
CDR3aa: CASSLDWNSADTQYF
CDR3nt: TGCGCCAGCAGCTTGGACTGGAATAGCGCGGATACGCAGTATTTT

v_gene: TRBV5-6
d_gene: .
len: 17
j_gene: TRBJ1-5
abundance: .
CDR3aa: CASSFSPTAHSNQPQHF
CDR3nt: TGTGCCAGCAGCTTCTCTCCGACAGCACATAGCAATCAGCCCCAGCATTTT

v_gene: TRBV7-8
d_gene: .
len: 13
j_gene: TRBJ1-2
abundance: many
CDR3aa: CASSPVRGNGYTF
CDR3nt: TGTGCCAGCAGCCCGGTCAGGGGTAATGGCTACACCTTC

v_gene: TRBV5-1
d_gene: .
len: 13
j_gene: TRBJ1-2
abundance: .
CDR3aa: CASSLNTGNGYTF
CDR3nt: TGCGCCAGCAGCTTGAATACAGGGAATGGCTACACCTTC

v_gene: TRBV11-2
d_gene: .
len: 12
j_gene: TRBJ2-3
abundance: once
CDR3aa: CASSQMIDTQYF
CDR3nt: TGTGCCAGCAGCCAGATGATAGATACGCAGTATTTT

v_gene: TRBV14
d_gene: .
len: 17
j_gene: TRBJ2-2
abundance: .
CDR3aa: CASSQVGYGGNTGELFF
CDR3nt: TGTGCCAGCAGCCAAGTTGGTTACGGTGGGAACACCGGGGAGCTGTTTTTT

v_gene: TRBV2
d_gene: .
len: 13
j_gene: TRBJ1-1
abundance: few
CDR3aa: CATPRGENTEAFF
CDR3nt: TGTGCCACCCCGCGGGGGGAGAACACTGAAGCTTTCTTT

v_gene: TRBV11-2
d_gene: TRBD2
len: 15
j_gene: TRBJ2-2
abundance: .
CDR3aa: CASSWTSGGAGELFF
CDR3nt: TGTGCCAGCAGTTGGACTAGCGGGGGGGCCGGGGAGCTGTTTTTT

v_gene: TRBV4-2
d_gene: TRBD2
len: 16
j_gene: TRBJ2-3
abundance: .
CDR3aa: CASSPGTSHSADTQYF
CDR3nt: TGTGCCAGCAGCCCCGGGACTAGTCATTCCGCAGATACGCAGTATTTT

v_gene: TRBV3-1/TRBV3-2
d_gene: .
len: 16
j_gene: TRBJ2-7
abundance: .
CDR3aa: CASSARAYFPPYEQYF
CDR3nt: TGTGCCAGCAGCGCCCGAGCCTACTTCCCACCCTACGAGCAGTACTTC

v_gene: TRBV5-8
d_gene: TRBD1
len: 13
j_gene: TRBJ1-1
abundance: .
CDR3aa: CASSSVTGVEAFF
CDR3nt: TGTGCCAGCAGCTCAGTGACAGGGGTTGAAGCTTTCTTT

v_gene: TRBV19
d_gene: .
len: 14
j_gene: TRBJ1-2
abundance: .
CDR3aa: CASSNPGGLYGYTF
CDR3nt: TGTGCCAGTAGTAATCCCGGGGGGTTATATGGCTACACCTTC

v_gene: TRBV4-1
d_gene: .
len: 15
j_gene: TRBJ2-7
abundance: once
CDR3aa: CASSQVRGGVGEQYF
CDR3nt: TGCGCCAGCAGCCAAGTACGGGGTGGGGTTGGAGAGCAGTACTTC

v_gene: TRBV13
d_gene: TRBD1
len: 14
j_gene: TRBJ1-2
abundance: .
CDR3aa: CASSRTGLSNGYTF
CDR3nt: TGTGCCAGCAGTCGGACAGGACTCTCCAATGGCTACACCTTC

v_gene: TRBV9
d_gene: .
len: 15
j_gene: TRBJ1-5
abundance: few
CDR3aa: CASSVGDISNQPQHF
CDR3nt: TGTGCCAGCAGCGTAGGGGACATTAGCAATCAGCCCCAGCATTTT

v_gene: TRBV6-5
d_gene: TRBD1
len: 13
j_gene: TRBJ2-7
abundance: .
CDR3aa: CASSWDREGEQYF
CDR3nt: TGTGCCAGCAGTTGGGACAGGGAGGGCGAGCAGTACTTC